What follows are 17 T cell receptor beta chains derived from one specimen sequenced in a study of OX40 agonist ivuxolimab in advanced cancers. This table comes from immunoSEQ multiplex PCR, and its TCRdb copy is limited to in-frame clones, with some not included. The profile shows roughly 100,000 clones, just under 95% of them singletons. This sample comprised CD4+ or CD8+ T cells sorted from blood, obtained in a trial of the OX40 agonist ivuxolimab. The receptors here all came from an adult with an advanced solid tumor such as melanoma, head and neck, liver or kidney cancer.

This clone was seen only once. The genes are TRBV30 and TRBJ2-7; D gene ambiguous. This CDR3 spans 13 amino acids. Germline assignment: CDR1 GTSNPN and CDR2 SVGIG (reference sequence). V lost 0 bases and J lost 6, with 12 bases in between. DNA of the CDR3: TGTGCCTGGAGTGTACCGCAGAGGCGCGAGCAGTACTTC. Its protein is CAWSVPQRREQYF.

The genes are TRBV7-2 and TRBJ1-6; D remains ambiguous. The CDR3 extends over 14 amino acids. Germline CDR1 reads SGHTA; CDR2 reads FQGNSA. Trimming removed 2 bases at V and 9 bases at J, with 11 bases between. This chain's CDR3 is CASSLLDESSPLHF. The CDR3 DNA reads TGTGCCAGCAGCTTACTGGATGAAAGTTCACCCCTCCACTTT.

The chain employs TRBV28 and TRBJ1-2; no reliable D call. With 5 bases removed from V and 3 bases from J, the gap between germline ends came to 13 bases. Germline-derived CDR1 and CDR2 are MDHEN and SYDVKM. CDR3 length equals 14 residues. The CDR3 protein is CASSPAGVYYGYTF. In DNA, the CDR3 is TGTGCCAGCAGTCCGGCCGGGGTCTACTATGGCTACACCTTC.

The chain couples TRBV28 to TRBJ2-1; D is ambiguous. CDR1 MDHEN and CDR2 SYDVKM come from the germline V gene. CDR3 length equals 13 residues. Trimming took 2 bases from V and 8 from J, leaving 10 bases between them. The CDR3 DNA reads TGTGCCAGCAGTTTACCCGATAAGGATGAGCAGTTCTTC. Its translation: CASSLPDKDEQFF.

This clone has just one count. The rearrangement uses TRBV2 and TRBJ2-7, with D perhaps assigned TRBD1 or TRBD2 (5 bases each). Germline V gene data show CDR1 as SNHLY and CDR2 as FYNNEI. The CDR3 spans 13 residues. V was trimmed by 7 bases and J by 1 base, leaving 11 bases between them. The CDR3 here is CASIAGTSYEQYF. The CDR3 DNA follows: TGTGCCAGCATTGCAGGGACGTCCTACGAGCAGTACTTC.

The chain uses TRBV7-9 and TRBJ1-4; D may be TRBD1 (5 bases). Germline V gene sequence: CDR1 SEHNR, CDR2 FQNEAQ (reference sequence). Trimming shortened V by 3 bases and J by 7 bases, and 15 bases separated the two germline ends. The CDR3 length is 15 residues. In DNA, the CDR3 is TGTGCCAGCAGCTTGCTCCGGGGGGAAGGTGAAAAACTGTTTTTT. Translating gives CASSLLRGEGEKLFF.

This clone was seen a few times. V and J are TRBV7-9 and TRBJ1-6; 9 bases are a match to TRBD1. The germline V gene has CDR1 SEHNR and CDR2 FQNEAQ (reference sequence). After removal of 5 bases from V and 7 bases from J, the junction contained 6 bases not matched to a gene. The CDR3 covers 15 residues. The CDR3 nucleotides are TGTGCCAGCAGCCAGGGGGGACAGGGAAATTCACCCCTCCACTTT. Residues: CASSQGGQGNSPLHF.

The gene calls are TRBV5-5 and TRBJ1-5; a possible D gene is TRBD1 (5 bases). The CDR3 spans 14 residues. V lost 2 bases and J 5 bases, leaving 11 bases between the germline ends. CDR1 and CDR2 (germline): SGHKS, YYEKEE (reference sequence). CDR3: CASSFEGRDQPQHF. As DNA, the CDR3 is TGTGCCAGCAGCTTTGAGGGGAGGGATCAGCCCCAGCATTTT.

The chain couples TRBV28 to TRBJ1-5; D remains unclear. CDR1 MDHEN and CDR2 SYDVKM come from the germline V gene. Trimming shortened V by 2 bases and J by 5 bases, and 10 bases separated the two germline ends. This CDR3 has 14 residues. CDR3 bases: TGTGCCAGCAGTTTAGGGTCTTATTATCAGCCCCAGCATTTT. Residues: CASSLGSYYQPQHF.

CDR3 loop: CASSYIQGIANYGYTF. CDR3 bases: TGTGCCAGCAGTTATATACAGGGGATCGCCAACTATGGCTACACCTTC. The chain employs TRBV28 and TRBJ1-2, with TRBD1 matching over 7 bases. Germline V CDR1 and CDR2: MDHEN, SYDVKM. This CDR3 is built from 16 residues. V gave up 4 bases and J gave up 2 bases; unmatched junction bases: 10.

This clone was seen only once. The J gene is TRBJ1-4, the V gene TRBV4-3, with D tentatively TRBD1 (6 bases). Trimming stripped 2 bases from V and 7 bases from J, with 14 bases between. The germline gives CDR1 LGHNA, CDR2 YSLEER. The CDR3 is made up of 15 amino acids. Written as DNA, the CDR3 is TGCGCCAGCAGCCAACAAGTTGGGACAATTGAAAAACTGTTTTTT. Encoded protein: CASSQQVGTIEKLFF.

J is TRBJ1-5 and V is TRBV6-6, with 7 bases fitting TRBD1. With V trimmed by 0 bases and J by 4 bases, 6 bases remained unmatched. The CDR3 is made up of 16 amino acids. The germline gives CDR1 MNHNY, CDR2 SVGAGI (reference sequence). As DNA, the CDR3 is TGTGCCAGCAGTTACTCGCAGGGGACAGTTAATCAGCCCCAGCATTTT. It specifies CASSYSQGTVNQPQHF.

V gene TRBV9 combines with J gene TRBJ1-5, with a possible D match to TRBD1 (6 bases). Trimming left V 3 bases short and J 3 bases short, with 10 bases between. This CDR3 spans 14 amino acids. Germline lookup yields CDR1 SGDLS and CDR2 YYNGEE. This CDR3 is CASSATGYNQPQHF. The CDR3 DNA is TGTGCCAGCAGCGCGACAGGCTACAATCAGCCCCAGCATTTT.

The chain links TRBV21-1 to TRBJ2-7; the table assigns TRBD2, which was not confirmed against the DNA. TRBV21-1 is a pseudogene segment. The CDR3 extends over 20 amino acids. This CDR3 is CASSKEDGTSGDCFTYEQYV. The CDR3, as DNA: TGTGCCAGCAGCAAAGAGGACGGGACTAGCGGGGACTGCTTTACCTACGAGCAGTACGTC.

The genes are TRBV7-6 and TRBJ2-1, with D perhaps TRBD2 (6 bases). The CDR3 runs to 16 residues. Per the germline V gene, CDR1 is SGHVS and CDR2 is FNYEAQ. Trimming left V 5 bases short and J 7 bases short, with 21 bases between. The CDR3, as DNA: TGTGCCAGCAGCCACCCGGGACTCCCCTCGGGAAATGAGCAGTTCTTC. This translates into CASSHPGLPSGNEQFF.

The chain recombines TRBV4-2 with TRBJ2-3, with D possibly called TRBD1 or TRBD2 (5 bases each). The CDR3 loop spans 17 amino acids. Germline V gene sequence: CDR1 LGHNA, CDR2 YNFKEQ. The V end lost 4 bases, the J end lost 0 bases, and 17 bases lay between the germline ends. DNA of the CDR3: TGTGCCAGCAGCCGGAACCTCGGGACGGTGAGCACAGATACGCAGTATTTT. Its protein is CASSRNLGTVSTDTQYF.

V usage is TRBV28 and J usage is TRBJ1-5; D unresolved. The V and J ends lost 5 bases and 10 bases respectively, with 9 bases between them. Germline V gene sequence: CDR1 MDHEN, CDR2 SYDVKM. The CDR3 is made up of 11 amino acids. The CDR3 nucleotides read TGTGCCAGCAGTATTTCCCAACCCCAGCATTTT. Residues: CASSISQPQHF.